The sequence of this TCR beta chain was determined in a study of monozygotic twins with inflammatory bowel disease. Study conclusions and caveats: Patients received differing immunosuppressive treatments, which may have added variability to their repertoires. Compared with healthy twins, IBD patients shared fewer clonotypes with others, especially with disease activity. Twin pairs that were concordant did not differ from discordant pairs in repertoire similarity, possibly from limited power.

Per the germline V gene, CDR1 is SEHNR and CDR2 is FQNEAQ (reference sequence). The CDR3 length is 12 residues. Notes on this clonotype: The antigen is not known.

UMIs containing a 6-nucleotide sample barcode were added via template switching. TCRdb reprocessed the 5' RACE reads and reports one entry per CDR3 protein, with no DNA. This repertoire comprises around 410,000 distinct CDR3 sequences; its ten largest clones make up roughly 2.5%. This chain joins TRBV7-9 and TRBJ1-1. The sample consisted of blood. The TCR comes from a human donor with ulcerative colitis or Crohn's disease, or a healthy co-twin of an affected twin (not recorded which). The CDR3 sequence: CASQGRGIEAFF. The variable domain in full, with the rest retrieved from reference TRBV7-9 and TRBJ1-1, is DTGVSQNPRHKITKRGQNVTFRCDPISEHNRLYWYRQTLGQGPEFLTYFQNEAQLEKSRLLSDRFSAERPKGSFSTLEIQRTEQGDSAMYLCASQGRGIEAFFGQGTRLTVV.